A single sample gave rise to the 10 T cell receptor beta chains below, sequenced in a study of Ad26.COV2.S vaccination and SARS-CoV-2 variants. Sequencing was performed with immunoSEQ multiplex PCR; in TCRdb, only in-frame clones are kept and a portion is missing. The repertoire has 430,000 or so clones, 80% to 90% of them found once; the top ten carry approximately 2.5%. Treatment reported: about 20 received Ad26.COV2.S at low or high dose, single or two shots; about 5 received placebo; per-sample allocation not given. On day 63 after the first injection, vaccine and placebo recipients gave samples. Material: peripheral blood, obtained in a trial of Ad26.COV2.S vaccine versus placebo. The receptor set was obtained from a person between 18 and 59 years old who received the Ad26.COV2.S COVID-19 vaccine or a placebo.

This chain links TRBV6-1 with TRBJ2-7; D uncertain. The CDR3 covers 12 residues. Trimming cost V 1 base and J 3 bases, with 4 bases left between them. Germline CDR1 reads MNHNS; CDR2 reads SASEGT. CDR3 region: CASSEGGYEQYV. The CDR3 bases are TGTGCCAGCAGTGAAGGGGGCTACGAGCAGTACGTC.

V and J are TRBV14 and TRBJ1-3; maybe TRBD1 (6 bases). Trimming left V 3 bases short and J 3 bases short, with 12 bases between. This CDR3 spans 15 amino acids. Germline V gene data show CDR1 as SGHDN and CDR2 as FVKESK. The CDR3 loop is CASSQIRGLGNTIYF. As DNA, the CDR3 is TGTGCCAGCAGCCAGATTCGGGGGCTTGGAAACACCATATATTTT.

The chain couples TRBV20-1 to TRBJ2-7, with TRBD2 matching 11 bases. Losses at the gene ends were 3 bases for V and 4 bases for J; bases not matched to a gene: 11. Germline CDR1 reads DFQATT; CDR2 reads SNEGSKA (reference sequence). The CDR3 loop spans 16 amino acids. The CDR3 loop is CSASGLLAGGGYEQYV. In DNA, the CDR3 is TGCAGTGCTAGTGGTCTGCTAGCGGGAGGAGGTTACGAGCAGTACGTC.

The CDR3 loop is CASRLQTARDTGELFF. Here the CDR3 DNA reads TGTGCAAGTCGCTTGCAGACAGCTCGGGACACCGGGGAGCTGTTTTTT. The chain employs TRBV12-2 and TRBJ2-2; the table's D call TRBD1 went unverified against the DNA. TRBV12-2 is reported as a pseudogene. There are 16 residues in the CDR3.

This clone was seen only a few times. The CDR3 DNA sequence: TGTGCCAGCAGCTTAGCGTCTCCCGAGGGTAGCGGGGGGTACCAAGAGACCCAGTACTTC. Its translation is CASSLASPEGSGGYQETQYF. V and J are TRBV7-2 and TRBJ2-5, with 10 bases lining up with TRBD2. V lost 0 bases, J lost 0 bases, and 13 bases stayed unmatched. This CDR3 has 20 residues. Germline V lookup: CDR1 SGHTA, CDR2 FQGNSA.

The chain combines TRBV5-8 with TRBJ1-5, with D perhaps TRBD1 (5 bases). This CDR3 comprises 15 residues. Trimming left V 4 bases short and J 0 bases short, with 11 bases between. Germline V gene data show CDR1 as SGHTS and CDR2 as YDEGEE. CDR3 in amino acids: CASSRGHASNQPQHF. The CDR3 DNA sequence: TGTGCCAGCAGCCGCGGACACGCTAGCAATCAGCCCCAGCATTTT.

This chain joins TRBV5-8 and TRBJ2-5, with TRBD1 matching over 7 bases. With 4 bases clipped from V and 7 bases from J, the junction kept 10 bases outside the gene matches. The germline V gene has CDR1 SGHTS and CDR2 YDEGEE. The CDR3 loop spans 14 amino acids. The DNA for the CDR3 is TGTGCCAGCAGCCCATCGACAGGGTCGTGGACCCAGTACTTC. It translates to CASSPSTGSWTQYF.

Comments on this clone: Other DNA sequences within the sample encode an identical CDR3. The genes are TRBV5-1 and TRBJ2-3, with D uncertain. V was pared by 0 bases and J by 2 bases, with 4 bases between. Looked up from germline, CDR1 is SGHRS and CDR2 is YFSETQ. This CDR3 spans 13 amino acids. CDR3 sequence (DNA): TGCGCCAGCAGCTTGGGATCCACAGATACGCAGTATTTT. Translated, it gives CASSLGSTDTQYF.

CDR3 protein: CASSYGRVEAFF. In nucleotides, the CDR3 is TGTGCCAGCAGCTACGGACGAGTCGAAGCTTTCTTT. J is TRBJ1-1 and V is TRBV11-2; D is undetermined. Trimming pared 4 bases from V and 8 bases from J, leaving 11 bases between. This CDR3 contains 12 residues. Per germline, CDR1 SGHAT and CDR2 FQNNGV.

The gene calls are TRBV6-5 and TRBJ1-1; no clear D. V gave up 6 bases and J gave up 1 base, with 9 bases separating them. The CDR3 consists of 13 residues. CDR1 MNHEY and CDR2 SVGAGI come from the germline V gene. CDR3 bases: TGTGCCAGCAGCTATACAAGGAACACTGAAGCTTTCTTT. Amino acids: CASSYTRNTEAFF.